One sample yielded the 32 T cell receptor beta chains listed below, sequenced in a study of CD8 T cells in Susac syndrome. RNA was extracted with the RNeasy kit, and a quantity of about 0.45 to 1 ug was reverse transcribed using random hexamers. One entry per CDR3 protein results from TCRdb running MiXCR on the immunoSEQ multiplex PCR reads. The sample lists fewer than 250,000 distinct CDR3 sequences, approximately 93% occurring once. Sequenced material: CD4+ T cells from PBMCs. These receptors came from a human donor in good health.

J is TRBJ2-3 and V is TRBV7-3, with D possibly being TRBD1 (6 bases). CDR1 is SGHTA and CDR2 is FQGTGA in the germline V gene. V was pared by 4 bases and J by 6 bases, with 14 bases between. This CDR3 has 14 residues. CDR3 coding DNA: TGTGCCAGCAGCTCTGCTGGGGGCGCGGATACGCAGTATTTT. Amino acids: CASSSAGGADTQYF.

In nucleotides, the CDR3 is TGTGCCAGCAGTGTCAGCGGCTATGGCTACACCTTC. Encoded protein: CASSVSGYGYTF. The V call is TRBV2, the J call TRBJ1-2; D is ambiguous. The ends were cut back, 4 bases at V and 4 bases at J, with 7 bases in the middle. The CDR3 runs 12 residues. From germline, CDR1 is SNHLY and CDR2 FYNNEI.

V usage is TRBV19 and J usage is TRBJ1-2; TRBD1 is a possible D gene (5 bases). Germline CDR1 LNHDA, CDR2 SQIVND (reference sequence). The CDR3 has 16 amino acids. The germline V and J ends were trimmed by 6 bases and 5 bases, with 22 bases remaining between them. CDR3 residues: CASSLSLPGRGYGYTF. The CDR3 bases are TGTGCCAGTAGCCTAAGCTTGCCGGGACGCGGTTATGGCTACACCTTC.

This chain links TRBV7-3 with TRBJ2-2, with D perhaps being TRBD1 or TRBD2 (6 bases each). In germline, CDR1 is SGHTA, CDR2 FQGTGA. Trimming removed 4 bases from V and 4 bases from J, with 13 bases in between. The CDR3 spans 15 residues. The CDR3 DNA follows: TGTGCCAGCAGCTGGCCACAGGGAGGCACCGGGGAGCTGTTTTTT. This encodes CASSWPQGGTGELFF.

The genes are TRBV28 and TRBJ2-7; 10 bases line up with TRBD2. Germline CDR1 reads MDHEN; CDR2 reads SYDVKM. The CDR3 runs to 14 residues. V dropped 4 bases and J dropped 4; count of bases not matched to a gene: 4. The CDR3 coding sequence is TGTGCCAGCAGTTCCAGCGGGGGGGTTTACGAGCAGTACTTC. Its protein is CASSSSGGVYEQYF.

The rearrangement joins TRBV6-5 to TRBJ1-2, with D possibly being TRBD1 (5 bases). V dropped 0 bases and J dropped 7 bases, with 12 bases sitting between them. Per germline, CDR1 MNHEY and CDR2 SVGAGI. CDR3 length: 14 residues. CDR3 sequence: CASSYSIGTRGYTF. In DNA form, the CDR3 reads TGTGCCAGCAGTTACTCGATAGGGACCCGTGGCTACACCTTC.

The chain employs TRBV20-1 and TRBJ1-1; D gene unclear. The V end lost 6 bases, the J end lost 2 bases, and 10 bases lay between the germline ends. The CDR3 covers 12 residues. Germline V CDR1 and CDR2: DFQATT, SNEGSKA (reference sequence). In DNA form, the CDR3 reads TGCAGTGCAACCACAGATAACACTGAAGCTTTCTTT. Translated, it gives CSATTDNTEAFF.

This clonotype has only one observation. The V gene is TRBV28, the J gene TRBJ1-1; D possibly corresponds to TRBD1 (6 bases). V gave up 7 bases and J gave up 1 base, with 16 bases separating them. Germline V gene lookup returns CDR1 MDHEN and CDR2 SYDVKM. The length of the CDR3 is 15 residues. Here the CDR3 reads CASTKQGKGNTEAFF. The CDR3 DNA reads as TGTGCCAGCACCAAACAGGGAAAGGGGAACACTGAAGCTTTCTTT.

The genes are TRBV7-3 and TRBJ2-6, with D perhaps TRBD1 (5 bases). Trimming left V 5 bases short and J 7 bases short, with 21 bases between. Germline values: CDR1 SGHTA, CDR2 FQGTGA. This CDR3 region has 17 residues. CDR3 in DNA: TGTGCCAGCAGCCCCCGCGCGGACACACTGGGAGCCAACGTCCTGACTTTC. Translated, it gives CASSPRADTLGANVLTF.

This chain links TRBV12-3 or TRBV12-4 with TRBJ1-4; 7 nucleotides line up with TRBD1. The CDR3 is made up of 13 amino acids. V lost 5 bases and J lost 7; bases outside the gene matches: 4. In DNA, the CDR3 is TGTGCCAGCAGTCCGGACAGGCCTGAAAAACTGTTTTTT. Translation gives CASSPDRPEKLFF.

This chain joins TRBV5-1 and TRBJ1-2; D remains unclear. The V and J ends lost 0 bases and 4 bases respectively, with 13 bases between them. The CDR3 consists of 15 residues. CDR1 is SGHRS and CDR2 is YFSETQ in the germline V gene. The CDR3 coding sequence is TGCGCCAGCAGCTTGGAAGGGTGGCAGAGCTATGGCTACACCTTC. Its protein product is CASSLEGWQSYGYTF.

The chain's CDR3 is CASSLIAGNEQFF. CDR3 bases: TGTGCCAGCAGCCTAATAGCTGGCAATGAGCAGTTCTTC. The chain uses TRBV7-6 and TRBJ2-1; D unresolved. Between the trimmed V and J ends, which lost 5 bases and 6 bases, there was a span of 11 bases. This CDR3 region has 13 residues. The germline gives CDR1 SGHVS, CDR2 FNYEAQ.

The rearrangement uses TRBV25-1 and TRBJ2-7, with D perhaps given as TRBD1 or TRBD2 (5 bases each). The ends were cut back, 5 bases at V and 3 bases at J, with 11 bases in the middle. The germline V gene has CDR1 MGHDK and CDR2 SYGVNS. The CDR3 runs 13 residues. The CDR3 nucleotides are TGTGCCAGCAGTCGGGGCAGCCTCTACGAGCAGTACTTC. It codes for CASSRGSLYEQYF.

This chain links TRBV7-2 with TRBJ1-1; D gene ambiguous. V was cut by 2 bases and J by 1 base, with 8 bases left in between. The CDR3 runs to 14 residues. The germline V gene encodes CDR1 SGHTA and CDR2 FQGNSA. DNA of the CDR3: TGTGCCAGCAGCTTATTACAGAAGAACACTGAAGCTTTCTTT. It codes for CASSLLQKNTEAFF.

The DNA for the CDR3 is TGCAGTGCTAGAGCCCTGACTGGTTTGGAAAACACCATATATTTT. Translation gives CSARALTGLENTIYF. The chain couples TRBV20-1 to TRBJ1-3; no firm D call. The CDR3 is 15 residues long. CDR1 DFQATT and CDR2 SNEGSKA come from the germline V gene (reference sequence). V was trimmed by 1 base and J by 6 bases, leaving 16 bases between them.

V and J are TRBV12-3 or TRBV12-4 and TRBJ2-3; the match to TRBD1 covers 8 bases. V shed 8 bases, J shed 5 bases, and the junction held 6 bases outside the gene matches. The CDR3 sequence is 13 residues long. Written as DNA, the CDR3 is TGTGCCAGCCAACAGGGGGGAAGAGATACGCAGTATTTT. Its translation: CASQQGGRDTQYF.

The J gene is TRBJ2-2, the V gene TRBV5-1; TRBD1 aligns across 11 bases. The CDR3 runs 14 residues. With V trimmed by 7 bases and J by 4 bases, 3 bases remained unmatched. Germline V lookup: CDR1 SGHRS, CDR2 YFSETQ. The CDR3 sequence is CASGGTGGTGELFF. The DNA for the CDR3 is TGCGCCAGCGGTGGGACAGGGGGCACCGGGGAGCTGTTTTTT.

The chain has TRBV27 and TRBJ1-6, with a tentative D call TRBD1 (6 bases). The V and J ends lost 6 bases and 7 bases respectively, with 13 bases between them. Germline CDR1 MNHEY, CDR2 SMNVEV (reference sequence). This CDR3 contains 14 residues. CDR3: CASRLDRNNSPLHF. CDR3 bases: TGTGCCAGCAGGCTCGACAGGAACAATTCACCCCTCCACTTT.

This sequence joins TRBV24-1 and TRBJ2-3, with TRBD2 matching 8 bases. The CDR3 sequence is 15 residues long. Trimming removed 4 bases from V and 4 bases from J; junction bases left unmatched: 6. Germline CDR1 is KGHDR and CDR2 is SFDVKD. The CDR3, as DNA: TGTGCCACCAGTGACCTCGGGGGGGTGTCAGATACGCAGTATTTT. Translated, it gives CATSDLGGVSDTQYF.

V gene TRBV7-3 combines with J gene TRBJ2-7; 7 nucleotides agree with TRBD2. The CDR3 is 16 amino acids. After removal of 3 bases from V and 9 bases from J, the junction contained 17 bases not matched to a gene. Germline V gene lookup returns CDR1 SGHTA and CDR2 FQGTGA. CDR3 in amino acids: CASSFPRAAGWFLQYV. In DNA, the CDR3 is TGTGCCAGCAGCTTCCCCCGTGCAGCGGGGTGGTTCTTGCAGTACGTC.

The genes are TRBV4-2 and TRBJ1-5, with D perhaps TRBD1 (5 bases). There are 15 residues in the CDR3. The V gene lost 1 base and the J gene lost 4 bases, with 11 bases spanning the gap. Looked up from germline, CDR1 is LGHNA and CDR2 is YNFKEQ. This CDR3 reads CASSQGNQGNQPQHF. The CDR3 nucleotides read TGTGCCAGCAGCCAAGGAAATCAGGGAAATCAGCCCCAGCATTTT.

The chain uses TRBV7-9 and TRBJ1-2; 7 nucleotides match TRBD1. CDR1 is SEHNR, CDR2 FQNEAQ, per germline (reference sequence). Losses at the gene ends were 4 bases for V and 8 bases for J; bases not matched to a gene: 13. The CDR3 has 15 residues. DNA for the CDR3: TGTGCCAGCAGCTCTGAGGGACAGCTTTTCGGAGGCTACACCTTC. Amino acid sequence: CASSSEGQLFGGYTF.

The rearrangement uses TRBV25-1 and TRBJ2-5; D perhaps matches TRBD1 (6 bases). With 3 bases removed from V and 2 bases from J, the gap between germline ends came to 10 bases. CDR3 length equals 14 residues. Germline values: CDR1 MGHDK, CDR2 SYGVNS. This CDR3 reads CASSDPGQQETQYF. The CDR3 bases are TGTGCCAGCAGTGACCCCGGACAGCAAGAGACCCAGTACTTC.

This chain uses TRBV7-9 with TRBJ1-2, with unresolved D. The germline V gene has CDR1 SEHNR and CDR2 FQNEAQ (reference sequence). The length of the CDR3 is 14 residues. V was clipped by 2 bases and J by 8 bases, with 15 bases between them. CDR3 sequence: CASSLPLTSEGYTF. In DNA form, the CDR3 reads TGTGCCAGCAGCTTACCCCTTACGAGCGAGGGCTACACCTTC.

The V call is TRBV19, the J call TRBJ2-3; 9 nucleotides agree with TRBD2. J gave up 4 bases and V 7 bases, and 6 bases lay outside the gene matches. This CDR3 is built from 14 residues. In germline, CDR1 is LNHDA, CDR2 SQIVND (reference sequence). This chain's CDR3 is CASTITSGSDTQYF. CDR3 nucleotides: TGTGCCAGTACCATCACTAGCGGGTCAGATACGCAGTATTTT.

The chain couples TRBV28 to TRBJ2-1; TRBD2 agrees at 13 bases. Trimming took 6 bases from V and 4 from J; bases not matched to a gene: 9. CDR1 and CDR2 (germline): MDHEN, SYDVKM. The CDR3 totals 17 residues. DNA for the CDR3: TGTGCCAGCAGACTTGGACTAGCGGGGGACCTATACAATGAGCAGTTCTTC. This sequence encodes CASRLGLAGDLYNEQFF.

CDR3 DNA: TGTGCCAGCAGCCCCTCAGCGGGGCCCTCCCCGGGGGAGCAGTACTTC. It encodes CASSPSAGPSPGEQYF. The V and J genes are TRBV3-1 and TRBJ2-7; 7 bases map to TRBD2. CDR3 length: 16 residues. The germline V gene has CDR1 LGHDT and CDR2 YNNKEL (reference sequence). V lost 4 bases to trimming and J lost 7 bases; unmatched junction nucleotides: 16.

The gene calls are TRBV29-1 and TRBJ2-2; D possibly uses TRBD1 or TRBD2 (6 bases each). V was shortened by 8 bases and J by 5 bases, with 15 bases between the two germline ends. The CDR3 consists of 13 residues. Germline V gene lookup returns CDR1 SQVTM and CDR2 ANQGSEA. The CDR3 spells CSFKRGPTGELFF. The CDR3 DNA reads as TGCAGCTTCAAACGGGGGCCTACCGGGGAGCTGTTTTTT.

DNA for the CDR3: TGTGCCAGTAGTATAGCTACAGAGCAGTTCTTC. It yields the protein CASSIATEQFF. The chain joins TRBV19 to TRBJ2-1; D not resolved. The V gene lost 1 base and the J gene lost 10 bases, with 5 bases spanning the gap. Per the germline V gene, CDR1 is LNHDA and CDR2 is SQIVND (reference sequence). The length of the CDR3 is 11 residues.

V usage is TRBV3-1 and J usage is TRBJ1-2; D might be TRBD1 (6 bases). V was cut by 1 base and J by 8 bases, with 23 bases left in between. Per the germline V gene, CDR1 is LGHDT and CDR2 is YNNKEL (reference sequence). There are 17 residues in the CDR3. The CDR3 spells CASSQGVQGLSTGGYTF. In DNA, the CDR3 is TGTGCCAGCAGCCAAGGGGTACAGGGTTTAAGTACTGGAGGCTACACCTTC.

The rearrangement links TRBV2 to TRBJ2-2; unclear D gene. CDR1 and CDR2 from the germline V gene are SNHLY and FYNNEI. The V gene lost 7 bases and the J gene lost 2 bases, with 11 bases spanning the gap. The length of the CDR3 is 14 residues. The CDR3 region is CASTGFTNTGELFF. CDR3 nucleotide sequence: TGTGCCAGCACGGGTTTCACCAACACCGGGGAGCTGTTTTTT. Full variable domain (outside the CDR3, taken from reference TRBV2 and TRBJ2-2): EPEVTQTPSHQVTQMGQEVILRCVPISNHLYFYWYRQILGQKVEFLVSFYNNEISEKSEIFDDQFSVERPDGSNFTLKIRSTKLEDSAMYFCASTGFTNTGELFFGEGSRLTVL.

This clonotype was detected a few times. In nucleotides, the CDR3 is TGTGCCAGCAGCCTGGGCAGGGCGAGCACTGAAGCTTTCTTT. This encodes CASSLGRASTEAFF. The rearrangement uses TRBV6-5 and TRBJ1-1, with D maybe TRBD1 (5 bases). Germline V gene sequence: CDR1 MNHEY, CDR2 SVGAGI. This CDR3 spans 14 amino acids. V was clipped by 6 bases and J by 4 bases, with 15 bases between them.